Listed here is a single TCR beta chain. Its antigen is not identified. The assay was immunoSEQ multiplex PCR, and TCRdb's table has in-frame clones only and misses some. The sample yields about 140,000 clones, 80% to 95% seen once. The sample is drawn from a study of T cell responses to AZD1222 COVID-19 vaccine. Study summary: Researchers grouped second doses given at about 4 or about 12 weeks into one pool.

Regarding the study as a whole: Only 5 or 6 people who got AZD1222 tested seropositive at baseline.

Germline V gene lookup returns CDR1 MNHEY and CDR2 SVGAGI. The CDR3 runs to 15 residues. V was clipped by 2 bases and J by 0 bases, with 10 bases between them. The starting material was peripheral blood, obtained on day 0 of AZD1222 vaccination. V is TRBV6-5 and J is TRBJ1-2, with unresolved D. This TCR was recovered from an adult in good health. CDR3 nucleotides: TGTGCCAGCAGTTACCGACCGGGATCTAACTATGGCTACACCTTC. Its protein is CASSYRPGSNYGYTF.